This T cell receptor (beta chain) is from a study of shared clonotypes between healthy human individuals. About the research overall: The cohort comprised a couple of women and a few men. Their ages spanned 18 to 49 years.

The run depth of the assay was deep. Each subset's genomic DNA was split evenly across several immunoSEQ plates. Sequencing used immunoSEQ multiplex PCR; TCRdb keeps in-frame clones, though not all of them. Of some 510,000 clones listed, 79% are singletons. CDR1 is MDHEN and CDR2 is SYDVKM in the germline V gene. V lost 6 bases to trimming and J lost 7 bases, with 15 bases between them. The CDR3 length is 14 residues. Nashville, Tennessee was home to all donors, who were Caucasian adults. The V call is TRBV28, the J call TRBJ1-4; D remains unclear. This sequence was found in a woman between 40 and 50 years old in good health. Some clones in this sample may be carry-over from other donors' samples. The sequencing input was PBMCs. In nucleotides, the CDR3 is TGTGCCAGCAGCTCCGGTAGTCTCGGTGAAAAACTGTTTTTT. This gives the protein CASSSGSLGEKLFF.